The clone carrying this TCR beta chain was counted between two and nine times. The antigen is unknown. Molecular-barcoded quantitative 5'-RACE produced these TCR beta libraries. TCRdb processed the 5' RACE reads anew with MiXCR; each CDR3 protein has one entry. The sample lists 84,000 or so distinct CDR3 sequences; about 27% were seen once. The data are from a study of CD8 T cells in ankylosing spondylitis. General study findings and limits: Clones linked to the disease showed a CD8+ phenotype. They occurred at relatively low frequencies in peripheral blood. Significant enrichment of disease-linked clones was reported in matched ankylosing spondylitis synovial fluid. Several highly homologous variants made up a TCR beta motif that seemed to typify ankylosing spondylitis blood.

The sequenced sample consisted of blood, either unsorted or a sorted T cell fraction (not recorded which). This sequence originates from a male donor with ankylosing spondylitis or in good health (not recorded which).

The DNA of the CDR3 is TGTGCCTGGAGTTGGGACACTGAAGCTTTCTTT. Translated, it gives CAWSWDTEAFF. The chain links TRBV30 to TRBJ1-1; D remains unclear. Trimming shortened V by 2 bases and J by 3 bases, and 4 bases separated the two germline ends. Per the germline V gene, CDR1 is GTSNPN and CDR2 is SVGIG (reference sequence). The CDR3 consists of 11 residues.